This T cell receptor (beta chain) was sequenced during a study of lymphopenia after photon versus proton radiotherapy. Study-wide points: Only patients who died were analyzed for survival; proton advantage is unproven. In patients who died, overall survival fell as post-nadir TCR diversity dropped more.

Regarding this clone: Its antigen is currently unknown. At one of its ends the junction is not consistent with the germline gene, which may arise from a read error.

This table comes from immunoSEQ multiplex PCR, and its TCRdb copy is limited to in-frame clones, with some not included. The sample has 30,000 to 40,000 clones, about 80% seen once; the top ten hold approximately 14%. The germline V gene has CDR1 SGHDT and CDR2 YYEEEE. The CDR3 is 17 residues long. The receptor's source is a woman between 70 and 85 years old with pancreatic cancer. Sequencing was performed on peripheral blood, taken from a patient treated with proton-based radiotherapy. The chain links TRBV5-6 to TRBJ1-2; D remains ambiguous. DNA of the CDR3: TGTGCCAGCAGCTTGGAGGAAATGCCCGATATTTTCTATGGCCACACCTTC. Amino acid sequence: CASSLEEMPDIFYGHTF.